This TCR beta chain was retrieved from a study of shared clonotypes between healthy human individuals. Study background: Donor ages ranged 18 to 49 years: a couple of women, a few men. Study-level results: Clonotype sharing levels among donors were expected to vary with sequencing depth. Naive subsets generally had larger estimated richness than memory subsets.

CD45RO-negative cells were positively selected for CCR7, leaving out terminally differentiated effector memory CD45RA+ cells. The CDR3 runs to 13 residues. The ends lost 4 bases at V and 3 bases at J; junction bases unmatched: 4. CDR1 GTSNPN and CDR2 SVGIG come from the germline V gene (reference sequence). On this clone itself: Its antigen is unknown.

When replicate PCRs were run on sorted subsets, they used 200 to 250 ng DNA, about 30,000 T cell genomes. Only in-frame clones appear in the TCRdb table, and some are missing; sequencing was by immunoSEQ multiplex PCR. The repertoire holds over 2 million clones, roughly 94% seen once, with about 1.1% in the top ten. J is TRBJ1-2 and V is TRBV30, with 8 bases fitting TRBD1. This clonotype was obtained from a man aged 18-30 years in good health. The sequencing sample was made of naive CD8+ T cells sorted from blood. CDR3 nucleotides: TGTGCCTGGACTACAGGGGGACACTATGGCTACACCTTC. It yields the protein CAWTTGGHYGYTF.